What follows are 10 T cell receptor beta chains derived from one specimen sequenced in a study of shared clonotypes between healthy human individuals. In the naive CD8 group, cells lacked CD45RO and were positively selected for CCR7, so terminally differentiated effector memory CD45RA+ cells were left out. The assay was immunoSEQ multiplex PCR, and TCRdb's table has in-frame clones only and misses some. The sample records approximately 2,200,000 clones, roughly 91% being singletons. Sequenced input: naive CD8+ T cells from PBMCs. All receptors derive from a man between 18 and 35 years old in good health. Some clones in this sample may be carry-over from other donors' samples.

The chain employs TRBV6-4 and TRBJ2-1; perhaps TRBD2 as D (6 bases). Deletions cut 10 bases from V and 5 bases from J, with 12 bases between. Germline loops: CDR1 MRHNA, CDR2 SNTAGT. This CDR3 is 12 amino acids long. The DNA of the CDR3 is TGTGCCACCCGGGGACTTAACAATGAGCAGTTCTTC. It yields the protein CATRGLNNEQFF.

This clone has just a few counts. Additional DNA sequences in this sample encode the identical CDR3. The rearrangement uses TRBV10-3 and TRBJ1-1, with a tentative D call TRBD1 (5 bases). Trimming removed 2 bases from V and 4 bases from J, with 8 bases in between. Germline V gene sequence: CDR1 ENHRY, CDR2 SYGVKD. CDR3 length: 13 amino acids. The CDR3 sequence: CAISEGAVTEAFF. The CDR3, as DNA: TGTGCCATCAGTGAGGGGGCGGTCACTGAAGCTTTCTTT.

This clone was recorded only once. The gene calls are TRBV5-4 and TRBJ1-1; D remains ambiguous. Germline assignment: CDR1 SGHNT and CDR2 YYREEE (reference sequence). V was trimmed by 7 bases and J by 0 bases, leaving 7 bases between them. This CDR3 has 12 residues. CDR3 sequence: CASSVMNTEAFF. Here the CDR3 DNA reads TGTGCCAGCTCGGTTATGAACACTGAAGCTTTCTTT.

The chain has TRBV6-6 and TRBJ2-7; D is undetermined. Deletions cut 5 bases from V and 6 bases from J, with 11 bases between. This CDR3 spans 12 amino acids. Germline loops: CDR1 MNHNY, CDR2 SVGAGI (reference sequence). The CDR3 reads CASSLGPSEQYF. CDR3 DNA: TGTGCCAGCAGTCTTGGCCCCTCCGAGCAGTACTTC.

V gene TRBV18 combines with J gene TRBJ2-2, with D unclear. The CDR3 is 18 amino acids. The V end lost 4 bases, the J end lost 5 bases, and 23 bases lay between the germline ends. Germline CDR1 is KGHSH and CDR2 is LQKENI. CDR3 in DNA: TGTGCCAGCTCACGGGCTGTTCCGCGAGGAGATGGTACCGGGGAGCTGTTTTTT. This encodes CASSRAVPRGDGTGELFF.

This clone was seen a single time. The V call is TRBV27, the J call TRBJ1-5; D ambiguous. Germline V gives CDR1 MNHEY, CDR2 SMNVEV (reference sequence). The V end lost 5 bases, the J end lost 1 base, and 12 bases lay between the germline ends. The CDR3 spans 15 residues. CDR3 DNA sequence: TGTGCCAGCAGTCCAGTACCGGGCAGCAATCAGCCCCAGCATTTT. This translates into CASSPVPGSNQPQHF.

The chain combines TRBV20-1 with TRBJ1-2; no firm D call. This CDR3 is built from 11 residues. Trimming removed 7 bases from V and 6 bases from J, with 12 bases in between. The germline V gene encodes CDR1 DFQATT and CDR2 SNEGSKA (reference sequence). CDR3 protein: CSGSRTHGYTF. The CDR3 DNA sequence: TGCAGTGGAAGTCGAACCCATGGCTACACCTTC.

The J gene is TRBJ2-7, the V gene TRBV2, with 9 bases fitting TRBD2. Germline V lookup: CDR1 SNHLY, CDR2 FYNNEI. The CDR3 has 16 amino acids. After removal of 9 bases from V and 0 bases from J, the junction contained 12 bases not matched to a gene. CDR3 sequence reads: CASLGASGKGSYEQYF. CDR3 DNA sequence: TGTGCCAGTCTTGGTGCTAGCGGGAAGGGCTCCTACGAGCAGTACTTC.

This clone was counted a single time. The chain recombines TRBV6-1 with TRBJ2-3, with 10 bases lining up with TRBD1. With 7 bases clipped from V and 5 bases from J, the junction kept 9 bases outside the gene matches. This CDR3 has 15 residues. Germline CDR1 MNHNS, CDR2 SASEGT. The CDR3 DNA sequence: TGTGCCAGCACGCATCAAGACAGGGGGCGAGATACGCAGTATTTT. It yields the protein CASTHQDRGRDTQYF.

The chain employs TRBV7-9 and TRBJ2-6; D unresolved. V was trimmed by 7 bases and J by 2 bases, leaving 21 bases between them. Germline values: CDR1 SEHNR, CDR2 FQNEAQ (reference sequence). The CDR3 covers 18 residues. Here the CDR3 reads CASTPRDWVLPGANVLTF. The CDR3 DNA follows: TGTGCCAGCACCCCCCGAGACTGGGTTCTGCCTGGGGCCAACGTCCTGACTTTC.